A selection of T cell receptor beta chains follows, all from one sample in a study of CD8 T cells in ankylosing spondylitis. One entry per CDR3 protein results from TCRdb running MiXCR on the 5' RACE reads. The table includes 350,000 or so distinct CDR3 sequences, roughly 14% detected once. Input material: blood, either unsorted or a sorted T cell fraction (not recorded which). Every receptor here comes from a male donor with ankylosing spondylitis or in good health (not recorded which). Both conserved end residues are part of each CDR3. Each record gives: D gene, V gene, clone size, J gene, CDR3 protein, CDR3 DNA. The D gene is left open where the match is weak. Some rows have no size entry. The others give once, few or many, or a class for an expanded clone.

D gene: -; V gene: TRBV20-1; clone size: -; J gene: TRBJ1-1; CDR3 protein: CVGGGDTEAFF; CDR3 DNA: TGCGTCGGAGGGGGGGACACTGAAGCTTTCTTT
D gene: TRBD1; V gene: TRBV5-1; clone size: few; J gene: TRBJ2-5; CDR3 protein: CASTTGGRGQETQYF; CDR3 DNA: TGCGCCAGCACCACCGGTGGCAGGGGGCAAGAGACCCAGTACTTC
D gene: TRBD2; V gene: TRBV5-1; clone size: -; J gene: TRBJ2-3; CDR3 protein: CASSLGLAEHTDTQYF; CDR3 DNA: TGCGCCAGCAGCTTGGGGCTAGCGGAACACACAGATACGCAGTATTTT
D gene: -; V gene: TRBV5-1; clone size: -; J gene: TRBJ2-5; CDR3 protein: CASSLVPGRETQYF; CDR3 DNA: TGCGCCAGCAGCTTGGTTCCGGGTCGAGAGACCCAGTACTTC
D gene: -; V gene: TRBV29-1; clone size: few; J gene: TRBJ2-3; CDR3 protein: CSVLDPLTDTQYF; CDR3 DNA: TGCAGCGTCCTGGACCCACTCACAGATACGCAGTATTTT
D gene: -; V gene: TRBV10-2; clone size: -; J gene: TRBJ1-4; CDR3 protein: CASTSAPRQAKEKLFF; CDR3 DNA: TGCGCCAGCACCTCCGCTCCAAGACAGGCGAAGGAAAAACTGTTTTTT
D gene: -; V gene: TRBV20-1; clone size: few; J gene: TRBJ2-7; CDR3 protein: CSAETGRQGYEQYF; CDR3 DNA: TGCAGTGCTGAAACCGGGAGACAGGGCTACGAGCAGTACTTC
D gene: -; V gene: TRBV5-1; clone size: few; J gene: TRBJ2-7; CDR3 protein: CASTRGGVGYEQYF; CDR3 DNA: TGCGCCAGTACCAGGGGGGGAGTGGGATACGAGCAGTACTTC
D gene: -; V gene: TRBV3-1; clone size: -; J gene: TRBJ2-5; CDR3 protein: CASSQDAGLQETQYF; CDR3 DNA: TGTGCCAGCAGCCAAGACGCGGGGCTCCAAGAGACCCAGTACTTC
D gene: -; V gene: TRBV29-1; clone size: few; J gene: TRBJ1-1; CDR3 protein: CSEGEAFF; CDR3 DNA: TGCAGCGAAGGTGAAGCTTTCTTT
D gene: -; V gene: TRBV27; clone size: -; J gene: TRBJ2-3; CDR3 protein: CASRGVGGGTDTQYF; CDR3 DNA: TGTGCCAGCAGGGGGGTAGGGGGTGGCACAGATACGCAGTATTTT
D gene: -; V gene: TRBV7-7; clone size: few; J gene: TRBJ2-7; CDR3 protein: CASSLDRDSYEQYF; CDR3 DNA: TGTGCCAGCAGCTTAGACAGGGATTCCTACGAGCAGTACTTC
D gene: TRBD2; V gene: TRBV15; clone size: -; J gene: TRBJ2-7; CDR3 protein: CATSRDYGGGAHYEQYF; CDR3 DNA: TGTGCCACCAGCAGAGATTATGGCGGGGGGGCCCACTACGAGCAGTACTTC
D gene: -; V gene: TRBV7-2; clone size: -; J gene: TRBJ2-1; CDR3 protein: CASSPLAGKVTYNEQFF; CDR3 DNA: TGTGCCAGCAGCCCCCTGGCCGGGAAGGTTACCTACAATGAGCAGTTCTTC
D gene: -; V gene: TRBV7-2; clone size: -; J gene: TRBJ1-2; CDR3 protein: CASSFQGENYGYTF; CDR3 DNA: TGTGCCAGCAGCTTTCAGGGAGAAAACTATGGCTACACCTTC
D gene: TRBD2; V gene: TRBV7-2; clone size: -; J gene: TRBJ2-3; CDR3 protein: CASSLEASGGRDTRYF; CDR3 DNA: TGTGCCAGCAGCTTAGAGGCTAGCGGGGGCAGGGATACGCGGTATTTT
D gene: -; V gene: TRBV29-1; clone size: few; J gene: TRBJ1-2; CDR3 protein: CSVEMGSYGYTF; CDR3 DNA: TGCAGCGTTGAGATGGGGAGCTATGGCTACACCTTC
D gene: TRBD1; V gene: TRBV12-3/TRBV12-4; clone size: few; J gene: TRBJ2-7; CDR3 protein: CASRTGRYIGEQYF; CDR3 DNA: TGTGCCAGCAGGACAGGGCGCTACATAGGGGAGCAGTACTTC
D gene: TRBD2; V gene: TRBV12-3/TRBV12-4; clone size: -; J gene: TRBJ2-1; CDR3 protein: CASRPRGSGGSDSYNEQFF; CDR3 DNA: TGTGCCAGCAGACCCCGGGGAAGCGGGGGGTCCGACTCCTACAATGAGCAGTTCTTC
D gene: TRBD2; V gene: TRBV7-7; clone size: -; J gene: TRBJ2-5; CDR3 protein: CASSVGTSGVQETQYF; CDR3 DNA: TGTGCCAGCAGCGTCGGGACTAGCGGAGTTCAAGAGACCCAGTACTTC
D gene: -; V gene: TRBV7-7; clone size: few; J gene: TRBJ1-1; CDR3 protein: CASSPTGDHTEAFF; CDR3 DNA: TGTGCCAGCAGCCCCACCGGAGACCACACTGAAGCTTTCTTT
D gene: -; V gene: TRBV6-5; clone size: once; J gene: TRBJ2-7; CDR3 protein: CASSYSSGFEQYF; CDR3 DNA: TGTGCCAGCAGTTACTCGAGTGGGTTCGAGCAGTACTTC
D gene: TRBD2; V gene: TRBV2; clone size: few; J gene: TRBJ2-7; CDR3 protein: CASQREASYEQYF; CDR3 DNA: TGTGCCAGCCAGCGGGAGGCGTCCTACGAGCAGTACTTC
D gene: -; V gene: TRBV5-1; clone size: -; J gene: TRBJ2-3; CDR3 protein: CASSLSWAGSTDTQYF; CDR3 DNA: TGCGCCAGCAGCTTGAGTTGGGCGGGAAGCACAGATACGCAGTATTTT
D gene: TRBD2; V gene: TRBV10-3; clone size: -; J gene: TRBJ2-1; CDR3 protein: CAITSGRINEQFF; CDR3 DNA: TGTGCCATAACTAGCGGGAGAATAAATGAGCAGTTCTTC
D gene: TRBD1; V gene: TRBV12-3/TRBV12-4; clone size: -; J gene: TRBJ2-7; CDR3 protein: CASSPRVAGDREQYF; CDR3 DNA: TGTGCCAGCAGTCCCAGAGTAGCCGGGGACAGGGAGCAGTACTTC
D gene: -; V gene: TRBV12-3/TRBV12-4; clone size: few; J gene: TRBJ2-1; CDR3 protein: CASSPPTTGFGNEQFF; CDR3 DNA: TGTGCCAGCAGTCCCCCTACTACAGGTTTCGGCAATGAGCAGTTCTTC
D gene: -; V gene: TRBV5-1; clone size: -; J gene: TRBJ2-3; CDR3 protein: CASAEGGGATDTQYF; CDR3 DNA: TGCGCCTCCGCCGAGGGAGGGGGGGCCACAGATACGCAGTATTTT
D gene: -; V gene: TRBV18; clone size: few; J gene: TRBJ2-3; CDR3 protein: CASSTLAQLSTDTQYF; CDR3 DNA: TGTGCCAGCTCCACTCTAGCCCAGCTTAGCACAGATACGCAGTATTTT